These T cell receptor beta chains were read from a single sample in a study of tumor-infiltrating lymphocytes in oesophageal squamous cell carcinoma. TCRdb re-analysed the PCR reads in MiXCR, keeping a single row per CDR3 protein. The table shows fewer than 20,000 distinct CDR3 sequences, with 42% occurring only once. The sequenced sample consisted of normal esophageal tissue next to the tumor. These TCRs come from a female donor with esophageal squamous cell carcinoma. Each CDR3 is given with its conserved first and last residue. The D gene is left open where the match is weak. The size field is filled for only some rows; it gives once, few, many or a size class.

V gene	J gene	clone size	D gene	CDR3 protein	CDR3 DNA
TRBV11-2	TRBJ1-6	many	NA	CASSPSGAGYNSPLHF	TGTGCCAGCAGCCCATCAGGGGCCGGCTATAATTCACCCCTCCACTTT
TRBV6-2/TRBV6-3	TRBJ2-1	many	NA	CASSLDGGRYNEQFF	TGTGCCAGCAGTTTGGATGGGGGGAGGTACAATGAGCAGTTCTTC
TRBV11-2	TRBJ2-5	once	NA	CASSLMIQGWGETQYF	TGTGCCAGCAGCTTGATGATACAAGGTTGGGGGGAGACCCAGTACTTC
TRBV6-6	TRBJ2-7	NA	TRBD1	CASSYPRDRVDEQYF	TGTGCCAGCAGTTACCCCCGGGACAGGGTCGACGAGCAGTACTTC
TRBV4-1	TRBJ2-6	few	TRBD1	CASGDRGSGANVLTF	TGCGCCAGCGGGGACAGGGGCTCTGGGGCCAACGTCCTGACTTTC
TRBV11-2	TRBJ2-7	NA	TRBD2	CASSFSGRASYNEQYF	TGTGCCAGCAGCTTTAGCGGGAGGGCCTCCTACAATGAGCAGTACTTC
TRBV2	TRBJ1-1	few	TRBD1	CASSRSGGAFF	TGTGCCAGCAGTCGATCAGGGGGAGCTTTCTTT
TRBV6-1	TRBJ2-1	NA	NA	CASSEAVSYNEQFF	TGTGCCAGCAGTGAAGCGGTCTCATACAATGAGCAGTTCTTC
TRBV12-3/TRBV12-4	TRBJ2-7	NA	NA	CASSFQGMNTGELYF	TGTGCCAGCAGTTTTCAGGGAATGAACACCGGGGAGCTGTACTTC
TRBV5-5	TRBJ1-2	many	TRBD1	CASSSTGLNYGYTF	TGTGCCAGCAGCTCGACAGGGTTAAACTATGGCTACACCTTC
TRBV7-5	TRBJ2-5	NA	NA	CISVPAAYSAGGGLEQFF	NA
TRBV7-2	TRBJ1-5	NA	TRBD1	CASSFDGQGFYQPQHF	TGTGCCAGCAGCTTCGATGGACAGGGGTTCTATCAGCCCCAGCATTTT
TRBV7-9	TRBJ2-7	medium-sized	NA	CASSLDNNYEQYF	TGTGCCAGCAGCTTAGATAACAACTACGAGCAGTACTTC
TRBV6-1	TRBJ2-3	medium-sized	NA	CASSYNGIAGTQYF	TGTGCCAGCAGTTATAACGGGATTGCTGGTACGCAGTATTTT